This paragraph covers one TCR beta chain sequence. This entry comes from a study of blood T cell repertoires in COVID-19. For the study at large: From T cells, B-cell-depleted T cells, or PBMCs came the material, which was cDNA or gDNA.

Germline V gene lookup returns CDR1 SNHLY and CDR2 FYNNEI. The CDR3 length is 15 residues. V trimming: 5 bases; J trimming: 2 bases; junction bases outside the gene matches: 5. Under the authors' procedure: From reference gene primer amplification, estimates of nucleated cell counts were derived. Using immunoSEQ multiplex PCR, the repertoire was profiled, and TCRdb retains in-frame clones only, with some absent. V, J and clone size were drawn from that table, and D and trimming were deduced from the DNA. The sample records around 260,000 clones, roughly 86% being singletons. The source material was peripheral blood. The sequence derives from a man aged 35 to 55 who had recovered from COVID-19. The rearrangement joins TRBV2 to TRBJ2-5, with TRBD1 identical over 10 bases. Written as DNA, the CDR3 is TGTGCCAGCAGTAAGAGGACAGGGGGACAAGAGACCCAGTACTTC. This codes for CASSKRTGGQETQYF.